This T cell receptor (beta chain) comes out of a study of identical twins. The study's findings and limits: A lower insertion count was a feature of abundant cord blood beta clonotypes, with no such feature in memory repertoires. Beta out-of-frame twin sharing showed a weaker excess.

Remarks on this clonotype: Antigen unknown.

TCRdb independently ran MiXCR on the 5' RACE reads; one entry per CDR3 protein. In the table there are 280,000 or so distinct CDR3 sequences, more than 6.5% of which are singletons. Germline-derived CDR1 and CDR2 are DFQATT and SNEGSKA (reference sequence). Between the trimmed V and J ends, which lost 0 bases and 2 bases, there was a span of 12 bases. The CDR3 extends over 15 amino acids. The same sample was also used in a study of yellow fever vaccine responses in identical twins.

The V and J genes are TRBV20-1 and TRBJ2-3; D could derive from TRBD1 or TRBD2 (6 bases each). The TCR originated in a woman younger than 30 in good health. The sequenced sample was memory (CD45RO+) T cells sorted from blood. CDR3 bases: TGCAGTGCTAGAGATGGGCGGGACATCACAGATACGCAGTATTTT. Its translation: CSARDGRDITDTQYF.